This T cell receptor beta chain was obtained from a study of glioma-infiltrating T cells. Germline V CDR1 and CDR2: LNHDA, SQIVND (reference sequence). Trimming stripped 4 bases from V and 3 bases from J, with 16 bases between. The CDR3 contains 16 residues. This clonotype was detected only once. TCR alpha and beta CDR3 regions were amplified from RNA using iRepertoire nested multiplex PCR. TCRdb fed the multiplex PCR reads into MiXCR, producing one record per CDR3 protein. The sample includes approximately 140,000 distinct CDR3 sequences, 20% to 25% seen only once; the top ten take 27%. The V call is TRBV19, the J call TRBJ1-5, with a tentative D call TRBD1 (5 bases). The clonotype originates from a human donor with low-grade glioma or glioblastoma, undergoing nonglioma brain surgery, or in good health (not recorded which). Sequencing was done on a sample of glioma tissue, nonneoplastic brain tissue, or PBMCs (not recorded which). CDR3 loop: CASSTVGTANNQPQHF. CDR3 bases: TGTGCCAGTAGTACCGTCGGGACGGCGAACAATCAGCCCCAGCATTTT.